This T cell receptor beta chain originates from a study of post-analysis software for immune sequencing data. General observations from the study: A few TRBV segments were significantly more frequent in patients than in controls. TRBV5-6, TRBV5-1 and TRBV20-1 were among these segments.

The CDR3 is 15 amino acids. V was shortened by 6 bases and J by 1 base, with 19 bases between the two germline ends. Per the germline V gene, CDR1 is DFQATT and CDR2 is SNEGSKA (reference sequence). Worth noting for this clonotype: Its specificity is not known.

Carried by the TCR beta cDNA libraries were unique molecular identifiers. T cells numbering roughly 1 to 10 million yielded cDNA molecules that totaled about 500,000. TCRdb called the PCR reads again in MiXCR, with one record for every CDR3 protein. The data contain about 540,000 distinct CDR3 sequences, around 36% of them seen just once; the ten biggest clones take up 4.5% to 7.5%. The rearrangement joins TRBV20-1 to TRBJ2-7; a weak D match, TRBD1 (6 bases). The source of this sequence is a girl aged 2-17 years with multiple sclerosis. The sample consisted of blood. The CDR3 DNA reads TGCAGTGCCCCTGGGTGGGTACAGGGATCCTACGAGCAGTACTTC. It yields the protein CSAPGWVQGSYEQYF.